Each of the 10 T cell receptor beta chains below was sequenced from the same sample in a study of Ad26.COV2.S vaccination and SARS-CoV-2 variants. Sequencing used immunoSEQ multiplex PCR; TCRdb keeps in-frame clones, though not all of them. The sample holds about 680,000 clones; roughly 90% are singletons and the top ten take about 1.5%. The treatment: around 19 received Ad26.COV2.S at low or high dose, single or two shots; five or six received placebo; per-sample allocation not given. The study sampled participants on day 63 after the first vaccine or placebo injection. This sample comprised peripheral blood, obtained in a trial of Ad26.COV2.S vaccine versus placebo. The receptor set was obtained from a person between 18 and 65 years old who received the Ad26.COV2.S COVID-19 vaccine or a placebo.

This sequence joins TRBV11-3 and TRBJ2-2, with 7 bases lining up with TRBD1. J lost 9 bases, V lost 1 base, and 2 bases had no gene match. The germline V gene has CDR1 SGHNT and CDR2 YENEEA. CDR3 length: 13 amino acids. As DNA, the CDR3 is TGTGCCAGCAGCTTAGGAGGGGGCAGGGAGCTGTTTTTT. Amino acids: CASSLGGGRELFF. Filled out from reference TRBV11-3 and TRBJ2-2, the complete variable domain reads EAGVVQSPRYKIIEKKQPVAFWCNPISGHNTLYWYLQNLGQGPELLIRYENEEAVDDSQLPKDRFSAERLKGVDSTLKIQPAELGDSAVYLCASSLGGGRELFFGEGSRLTVL.

The chain carries TRBV6-1 and TRBJ2-2; D call uncertain. Deletions cut 5 bases from V and 7 bases from J, with 8 bases between. This CDR3 has 12 amino acids. The V gene's germline CDR1 is MNHNS and CDR2 SASEGT. The CDR3 reads CASSTGDGELFF. CDR3 nucleotides: TGTGCCAGCAGTACCGGTGACGGGGAGCTGTTTTTT.

This sequence joins TRBV3-1 (or the pseudogene TRBV3-2) and TRBJ1-3; no firm D call. Germline CDR1 LGHDT, CDR2 YNNKEL (reference sequence). V lost 1 base and J 1 base, leaving 8 bases between the germline ends. The length of the CDR3 is 15 residues. The DNA for the CDR3 is TGTGCCAGCAGCCAAGCTCAGAGTTCTGGAAACACCATATATTTT. Its protein product is CASSQAQSSGNTIYF.

The V and J genes are TRBV12-3 or TRBV12-4 and TRBJ2-1; D is perhaps TRBD2 (5 bases). V gave up 2 bases and J gave up 8 bases, with 7 bases separating them. CDR3 size: 12 residues. CDR3 in amino acids: CASSLKRDEQFF. The CDR3 region has the DNA TGTGCCAGCAGTTTAAAGAGGGATGAGCAGTTCTTC.

The V call is TRBV3-1 (or the pseudogene TRBV3-2), the J call TRBJ1-1; D perhaps matches TRBD1 (6 bases). This CDR3 is 16 amino acids long. Germline V gene lookup returns CDR1 LGHDT and CDR2 YNNKEL (reference sequence). V lost 1 base to trimming and J lost 0 bases, with 12 bases between them. CDR3 in amino acids: CASSQGGGPLNTEAFF. CDR3 coding DNA: TGTGCCAGCAGCCAAGGGGGGGGCCCTCTGAACACTGAAGCTTTCTTT.

As to this clone: Relative to the germline gene, one junction end is altered; a read error may explain this. The genes are TRBV5-1 and TRBJ2-7; D not resolved. Germline loops: CDR1 SGHRS, CDR2 YFSETQ. CDR3 length: 12 residues. The CDR3 reads CASILSPGPPGF. For the CDR3, the DNA is TGCGCCAGCATTTTGTCACCTGGACCCCCTGGGTTC.

The rearrangement joins TRBV11-2 to TRBJ2-3, with D possibly being TRBD2 (6 bases). Germline loops: CDR1 SGHAT, CDR2 FQNNGV. Trimming pared 5 bases from V and 5 bases from J, leaving 14 bases between. The CDR3 spans 14 residues. DNA for the CDR3: TGTGCCAGCAGCCGGCGGGACTTAGGAGATACGCAGTATTTT. The encoded protein is CASSRRDLGDTQYF. Looking up the rest from reference TRBV11-2 and TRBJ2-3 gives the full variable domain: EAGVAQSPRYKIIEKRQSVAFWCNPISGHATLYWYQQILGQGPKLLIQFQNNGVVDDSQLPKDRFSAERLKGVDSTLKIQPAKLEDSAVYLCASSRRDLGDTQYFGPGTRLTVL.

This clone appeared a single time. The rearrangement uses TRBV18 and TRBJ1-4; D gene ambiguous. CDR1 and CDR2 from the germline V gene are KGHSH and LQKENI. The V end was cut by 3 bases, the J end by 6 bases, with 11 bases between. The CDR3 is 14 residues long. CDR3 coding DNA: TGTGCCAGCTCACCGGCGGGCCGGGATGAAAAACTGTTTTTT. Its protein is CASSPAGRDEKLFF.

The chain uses TRBV21-1 and TRBJ2-1; no DNA check was done on the table's D call, TRBD1. TRBV21-1 is classified as a pseudogene. The CDR3 loop spans 15 amino acids. CDR3 protein: CASSRDRVCFDEQFF. CDR3 coding DNA: TGTGCCAGCAGCAGAGACAGGGTGTGTTTCGATGAGCAGTTCTTC.

The chain combines TRBV27 with TRBJ2-1; 8 bases map to TRBD2. Germline loops: CDR1 MNHEY, CDR2 SMNVEV (reference sequence). J was trimmed by 0 bases and V by 8 bases; bases with no gene match: 18. CDR3 length: 19 residues. Here the CDR3 DNA reads TGTGCCAGCTCCTTTGGGGCTAGCGGGCCTCCCGTCTCCTACAATGAGCAGTTCTTC. Protein: CASSFGASGPPVSYNEQFF.